Listed below are T cell receptor beta chains from one sample, sequenced in a study of blood T cell repertoires in COVID-19. The assay was immunoSEQ multiplex PCR, and TCRdb's table has in-frame clones only and misses some. Of 60,000 to 70,000 clones listed, approximately 90% are singletons. Sequencing input: peripheral blood. All receptors come from a human donor in a cohort sampled during active COVID-19. CDR3s include the opening cysteine and the closing phenylalanine or tryptophan. A D gene is named only where the DNA matches it firmly. A clone size is listed for some rows: how often the clone was seen (once, few, many), or a class if it is expanded.

J gene,V gene,clone size,D gene,CDR3 DNA,CDR3 protein
TRBJ2-7,TRBV18,once,TRBD1,TGTGCCAGCTCGTCCGGAGGGACAGGAACCTCCTACGAGCAGTACTTC,CASSSGGTGTSYEQYF
TRBJ1-2,TRBV6-5,.,TRBD1,TGTGCCAGCAGGCTGACAGGGACCTATGGCTACACCTTC,CASRLTGTYGYTF
TRBJ2-7,TRBV5-1,.,TRBD2,TGCGCCAGCAGCCCCGGACTAGCGGGGGGGACTGGCGAGCAGTACTTC,CASSPGLAGGTGEQYF
TRBJ2-7,TRBV11-2,.,.,TGTGCCAGCAGCTTAGGGAGCTCCTACGAGCAGTACTTC,CASSLGSSYEQYF
TRBJ2-7,TRBV19,once,TRBD1,TGTGCCAGTAGTACCTCGGACAGGTCCTACGAGCAGTACTTC,CASSTSDRSYEQYF
TRBJ2-6,TRBV2,once,TRBD1,TGTGCCAGCACCCGGGACAGGGCCTCTGGGGCCAACGTCCTGACTTTC,CASTRDRASGANVLTF
TRBJ2-7,TRBV7-2,.,.,TGTGCCAGCAGCTTAGCGGCCTCCTACGAGCAGTACTTC,CASSLAASYEQYF
TRBJ2-1,TRBV11-3,.,.,TGTGCCAGCAGCTTAGTCGCTAGTACCAATGAGCAGTTCTTC,CASSLVASTNEQFF
TRBJ1-3,TRBV28,.,.,TGTGCCAGCAGTTTAAGATCTACCGGCTCTGGAAACACCATATATTTT,CASSLRSTGSGNTIYF
TRBJ2-3,TRBV10-1,.,.,TGCGCCAGCTCAGCGGGTGGAAGCACAGATACGCAGTATTTT,CASSAGGSTDTQYF
TRBJ1-1,TRBV5-1,.,.,TGCGCCAGCAGCGCGGGGCACACTGAAGCTTTCTTT,CASSAGHTEAFF
TRBJ2-3,TRBV11-2,.,.,TGTGCCAGCAGCTTCTCGACTAGGTCCCAGTATTTT,CASSFSTRSQYF
TRBJ2-7,TRBV10-3,.,TRBD2,TGTGCCATCAGGGGACTAGATCGCGAGCAGTACTTC,CAIRGLDREQYF
TRBJ2-5,TRBV27,.,TRBD2,TGTGCCAGCAGTCCAGCCTGGACTAGCGGGAGAAGGCGGCAAGAGACCCAGTACTTC,CASSPAWTSGRRRQETQYF
TRBJ1-1,TRBV6-5,.,.,TGTGCCAGCAGATTAGGGGGGGGTCGAGGGACTGAAGCTTTCTTT,CASRLGGGRGTEAFF
TRBJ2-7,TRBV11-2,.,.,TGTGCCAGCAGCTTATTTTCAGGGTCGGTAGGCTCCTACGAGCAGTACTTC,CASSLFSGSVGSYEQYF
TRBJ1-2,TRBV28,.,.,TGTGCCAGCAGTCCGCAGGGCAACTATGGCTACACCTTC,CASSPQGNYGYTF
TRBJ2-7,TRBV7-3,once,TRBD2,TGTGCCAGCAGCTCCTCAGCGGGAGGGTACTACGAGCAGTACTTC,CASSSSAGGYYEQYF
TRBJ2-7,TRBV28,.,.,TGTGCCAGCAGGGAGGGGGCGGGCGAGCAGTACTTC,CASREGAGEQYF
TRBJ2-1,TRBV11-2,.,.,TGTGCCAGCAGCTTATGGCCCGGCCAGGCCAATGAGCAGTTCTTC,CASSLWPGQANEQFF
TRBJ2-3,TRBV30,.,TRBD1,TGTGCCTGGAGTATGGGACAGGGGGTCACAGATACGCAGTATTTT,CAWSMGQGVTDTQYF
TRBJ2-5,TRBV19,.,TRBD1,TGTGCCAGCGTAGACAGGGAAGAGACCCAGTACTTC,CASVDREETQYF
TRBJ2-1,TRBV28,.,TRBD2,TGTGCCAGCAGTTTGCGTCTAGCGGCTTACAATGAGCAGTTCTTC,CASSLRLAAYNEQFF
TRBJ2-7,TRBV19,.,.,TGTGCCAGTAGTTCCTCCAGGGGCTCCTACGAGCAGTACTTC,CASSSSRGSYEQYF
TRBJ2-1,TRBV5-1,.,.,TGCGCCAGCAGCGGGGACGGGAGTTACAATGAGCAGTTCTTC,CASSGDGSYNEQFF
TRBJ2-5,TRBV7-2,.,.,TGTGCCAGCAGCTTAAATCGGGAAGAGACCCAGTACTTC,CASSLNREETQYF
TRBJ2-7,TRBV3-1/TRBV3-2,.,.,TGTGCCAGCAGCCGGGCCGGGAGCTACGAGCAGTACTTC,CASSRAGSYEQYF
TRBJ1-5,TRBV30,.,TRBD1,TGTGCCTGGAGTGTCACGACAGGGTCTAATCAGCCCCAGCATTTT,CAWSVTTGSNQPQHF
TRBJ1-2,TRBV5-8,once,TRBD1,TGTGCCAGCAGCTGGGACAGGGGCCTCTATGGCTACACCTTC,CASSWDRGLYGYTF
TRBJ2-1,TRBV2,.,.,TGTGCCAGCAGTGAAGCGGGAGGGGGGGCCGTAATGAGCTTGGTCTTC,CASSEAGGGAVMSLVF
TRBJ2-7,TRBV20-1,.,.,TGCAGTGCTAGTAAGGACAGACCCTACGAGCAGTACTTC,CSASKDRPYEQYF
TRBJ2-3,TRBV28,.,.,TGTGCCAGCCTTGGGGGCCTGAACACAGATACGCAGTATTTT,CASLGGLNTDTQYF
TRBJ2-1,TRBV15,.,TRBD1,TGTGCCACCAGCACCCGGACAGGGGACAATGAGCAGTTCTTC,CATSTRTGDNEQFF
TRBJ2-3,TRBV7-2,.,TRBD2,TGTGCCAGCAGCTCGGGACTAGCGGGGGGAGATACGCAGTATTTT,CASSSGLAGGDTQYF
TRBJ1-3,TRBV6-6,.,TRBD1,TGTGCCAGCAGTTACCCAGGGGGCTCCGGAAACACCATATATTTT,CASSYPGGSGNTIYF
TRBJ1-2,TRBV11-2,.,.,TGTGCCAGCAGCTATGGGGGGGGCAACTATGGCTACACCTTC,CASSYGGGNYGYTF
TRBJ2-3,TRBV7-9,few,TRBD2,TGTGCCAGCAGCTTAGGACTAGCGGGAGGGGCAGATACGCAGTATTTT,CASSLGLAGGADTQYF
TRBJ2-1,TRBV10-3,.,TRBD2,TGTGCCATCAGTGCCTACGGGGGTAGCGGGAGGAATGAGCAGTTCTTC,CAISAYGGSGRNEQFF
TRBJ2-2,TRBV11-3,.,.,TGTGCCAGCAGGCCGGGAACGAACACCGGGGAGCTGTTTTTT,CASRPGTNTGELFF
TRBJ2-3,TRBV18,.,TRBD1,TGTGCCAGCTCACCAAGGGACAGGGAGAGCACAGATACGCAGTATTTT,CASSPRDRESTDTQYF
TRBJ2-3,TRBV5-1,.,TRBD1,TGCGCCAGCAGCTTAGACAGGGGAACAGATACGCAGTATTTT,CASSLDRGTDTQYF
TRBJ1-3,TRBV5-6,.,.,TGTGCCAGCAGCTTACCTGAGGCATCTGGAAACACCATATATTTT,CASSLPEASGNTIYF
TRBJ2-7,TRBV7-8,.,.,TGTGCCAGCAGCCGTGCAGGGATGGTCCTCTACGAGCAGTACTTC,CASSRAGMVLYEQYF
TRBJ1-1,TRBV19,.,.,TGTGCCAGTAGTATAGAAGCGGGTACTGAAGCTTTCTTT,CASSIEAGTEAFF
TRBJ2-5,TRBV9,.,.,TGTGCCAGCAGCGTAGGACCAAGCAGGGAGACCCAGTACTTC,CASSVGPSRETQYF
TRBJ1-4,TRBV7-2,.,TRBD1,TGTGCCAGCAGTCTGACAGGGAGTAATGAAAAACTGTTTTTT,CASSLTGSNEKLFF
TRBJ2-5,TRBV19,.,.,TGTGCCAGTAGTATAGGTCCAGGGCTGGGGGGAGAGACCCAGTACTTC,CASSIGPGLGGETQYF
TRBJ2-2,TRBV27,.,.,TGTGCCAGCAAGTTAGCGGAGAACACCGGGGAGCTGTTTTTT,CASKLAENTGELFF
TRBJ1-2,TRBV19,.,.,TGTGCCAGTACCAGGCGTGAAGCTAACTATGGCTACACCTTC,CASTRREANYGYTF
TRBJ1-5,TRBV6-6,.,.,TGTGCCAGCAGTTCTCCCCTAAGGGGACTGAATCAGCCCCAGCATTTT,CASSSPLRGLNQPQHF
TRBJ2-7,TRBV7-2,.,TRBD2,TGTGCCAGCAGCCCGACCCCCGTGGGCGGGGGGGACTACGAGCAGTACTTC,CASSPTPVGGGDYEQYF
TRBJ1-4,TRBV3-1/TRBV3-2,.,.,TGTGCCAGCAGATTCTTAGCCAATGAAAAACTGTTTTTT,CASRFLANEKLFF
TRBJ1-2,TRBV6-2/TRBV6-3,.,TRBD1,TGTGCCAGCAGTTCCCCGCAGGGGGGTGGCTACACCTTC,CASSSPQGGGYTF
TRBJ2-1,TRBV2,.,.,TGTGCCAGCCTCGAGGACAGAAACAATGAGCAGTTCTTC,CASLEDRNNEQFF
TRBJ2-7,TRBV5-1,.,TRBD2,TGCGCCAGCAGCTTGGGGCTAGCGGGATTATACGAGCAGTACTTC,CASSLGLAGLYEQYF
TRBJ2-5,TRBV7-9,.,TRBD2,TGTGCCAGCAGCTTTCAGCGGGGGACCCAGTACTTC,CASSFQRGTQYF
TRBJ1-1,TRBV5-5,.,.,TGTGCCAGCAGCTTGGGGGCCAGAATGAACACTGAAGCTTTCTTT,CASSLGARMNTEAFF
TRBJ1-1,TRBV19,.,TRBD1,TGTGCCAGTAATGGACAGGGGACCTTGAACACTGAAGCTTTCTTT,CASNGQGTLNTEAFF
TRBJ2-1,TRBV11-2,once,TRBD2,TGTGCCAGCAGCTTTAATAGCGGGACGACCTACAATGAGCAGTTCTTC,CASSFNSGTTYNEQFF